The 24 T cell receptor beta chains given below trace back to one sample, sequenced in a study of blood T cell repertoires in COVID-19. Some clones are missing from TCRdb's copy, which holds only in-frame ones; the method was immunoSEQ multiplex PCR. Of over 200,000 clones listed, approximately 82% are singletons. Sequenced input: PBMCs or T cells enriched from blood (not recorded which). The receptors here all came from a man in his forties who had recovered from COVID-19.

The rearrangement joins TRBV15 to TRBJ2-7, with TRBD2 matching over 12 bases. This CDR3 is built from 16 residues. Trimming cost V 2 bases and J 6 bases; bases outside gene matches: 8. Germline CDR1 is LNHNV and CDR2 is YYDKDF (reference sequence). In DNA form, the CDR3 reads TGTGCCACCAGCAGAAGACTAGCGGGAGAGAGTTCCGAGCAGTACTTC. As protein: CATSRRLAGESSEQYF.

The rearrangement links TRBV7-9 to TRBJ1-3, with D unresolved. V was clipped by 3 bases and J by 4 bases, with 16 bases between them. The germline V gene encodes CDR1 SEHNR and CDR2 FQNEAQ (reference sequence). This CDR3 is 16 amino acids long. DNA for the CDR3: TGTGCCAGCAGCTTCGGCCAGGTCGTGGTAGGAAACACCATATATTTT. Protein sequence: CASSFGQVVVGNTIYF.

This clone was counted between two and nine times. The V call is TRBV7-9, the J call TRBJ2-2, with 9 positions matching TRBD1. The germline V gene encodes CDR1 SEHNR and CDR2 FQNEAQ (reference sequence). The CDR3 is made up of 15 amino acids. Trimming cost V 1 base and J 3 bases; bases outside gene matches: 0. CDR3 DNA: TGTGCCAGCAGCTTAGGGACAGGGGACACCGGGGAGCTGTTTTTT. Protein: CASSLGTGDTGELFF.

The rearrangement joins TRBV3-1 (or the pseudogene TRBV3-2) to TRBJ2-7, with TRBD1 matching 9 bases. The germline V gene encodes CDR1 LGHDT and CDR2 YNNKEL (reference sequence). The CDR3 is made up of 15 amino acids. V shed 5 bases, J shed 7 bases, and the junction held 12 bases outside the gene matches. The CDR3 loop is CASSSQPGQGREQYF. The CDR3 DNA reads as TGTGCCAGCAGCTCTCAGCCGGGACAGGGCAGGGAGCAGTACTTC.

The chain recombines TRBV28 with TRBJ1-1; possible D gene TRBD1, 6 bases. V was clipped by 7 bases and J by 5 bases, with 20 bases between them. Germline V gene lookup returns CDR1 MDHEN and CDR2 SYDVKM. This CDR3 region has 15 residues. The DNA of the CDR3 is TGTGCCAGCAATCTAAGGCAGGGGTGGGGGACTGAAGCTTTCTTT. Translating it yields CASNLRQGWGTEAFF.

The rearrangement uses TRBV12-2 and TRBJ2-1; the table gives TRBD2 as D, unverified against the DNA. TRBV12-2 counts as a pseudogene. The CDR3 is 16 residues long. The CDR3 DNA follows: TGTGCAAGTCGCTTAGTTCGCGGGGGAGAGGGCCATGAGCAGTTCTTC. Translating gives CASRLVRGGEGHEQFF.

The chain combines TRBV5-6 with TRBJ2-7, with D possibly matching TRBD2 (6 bases). The CDR3 is 15 residues long. The germline V gene has CDR1 SGHDT and CDR2 YYEEEE. The V end lost 0 bases, the J end lost 10 bases, and 20 bases lay between the germline ends. As DNA, the CDR3 is TGTGCCAGCAGCTTGGAGTTCTCGGCGGGGATGCGACAGTACTTC. The encoded protein is CASSLEFSAGMRQYF. Supplemented by reference TRBV5-6 and TRBJ2-7, the full variable domain reads DAGVTQSPTHLIKTRGQQVTLRCSPKSGHDTVSWYQQALGQGPQFIFQYYEEEERQRGNFPDRFSGHQFPNYSSELNVNALLLGDSALYLCASSLEFSAGMRQYFGPGTRLTVT.

The chain is built from TRBV30 and TRBJ2-5, with D tentatively TRBD1 (5 bases). The V end was cut by 5 bases, the J end by 0 bases, with 13 bases between. This CDR3 has 14 amino acids. The V gene's germline CDR1 is GTSNPN and CDR2 SVGIG (reference sequence). CDR3 bases: TGTGCCTGGTCCAGGGTGGGGCACCAAGAGACCCAGTACTTC. Residues: CAWSRVGHQETQYF.

The chain has TRBV18 and TRBJ1-5; D may be TRBD1 (5 bases). Trimming shortened V by 5 bases and J by 7 bases, and 9 bases separated the two germline ends. This CDR3 is built from 12 residues. Germline V lookup: CDR1 KGHSH, CDR2 LQKENI. The CDR3 DNA sequence: TGTGCCAGCTCAGCGGGGGGACAGCCCCAGCATTTT. Its translation: CASSAGGQPQHF.

The chain has TRBV12-5 and TRBJ2-7; possible D gene TRBD2, 9 bases. The germline CDR1 and CDR2 sequences are LGHNT and FRNRAP. V was shortened by 1 base and J by 6 bases, with 34 bases between the two germline ends. The CDR3 runs 21 residues. DNA of the CDR3: TGTGCTAGTGGTTTGGCCAGTGGGGGGACAGGACCGGGACTAGCTTCTCCCGAGCAGTACTTC. The encoded protein is CASGLASGGTGPGLASPEQYF.

The chain recombines TRBV16 with TRBJ2-1; possible D gene TRBD1, 6 bases. The V gene's germline CDR1 is KGHSY and CDR2 FQNENV. V lost 5 bases to trimming and J lost 5 bases, with 10 bases between them. The CDR3 has 13 residues. CDR3 loop: CASSVQGHNEQFF. The CDR3 DNA is TGTGCCAGCAGCGTACAGGGCCACAATGAGCAGTTCTTC.

The chain couples TRBV2 to TRBJ2-2; weak D call: TRBD1 (6 bases). The CDR3 length is 14 residues. In germline, CDR1 is SNHLY, CDR2 FYNNEI. V was cut by 7 bases and J by 0 bases, with 9 bases left in between. DNA for the CDR3: TGTGCCAGCATGGGGGCCCCGAACACCGGGGAGCTGTTTTTT. Its protein is CASMGAPNTGELFF.

The chain uses TRBV28 and TRBJ1-2; D is ambiguous. The CDR3 sequence is 15 residues long. V dropped 6 bases and J dropped 3 bases, with 17 bases sitting between them. Germline CDR1 reads MDHEN; CDR2 reads SYDVKM. CDR3 nucleotides: TGTGCCAGCAGCGACCCTCCCAGGATTGACTATGGCTACACCTTC. This encodes CASSDPPRIDYGYTF.

This chain uses TRBV6-4 with TRBJ1-2; no clear D gene. Trimming stripped 2 bases from V and 7 bases from J, with 11 bases between. The CDR3 runs to 13 residues. CDR1 MRHNA and CDR2 SNTAGT come from the germline V gene. CDR3 nucleotide sequence: TGTGCCAGCAGTGACGGGCGGGGAGGTGGCTACACCTTC. It is translated as CASSDGRGGGYTF.

This chain links TRBV9 with TRBJ2-3, with D unresolved. V lost 0 bases and J lost 0, with 8 bases in between. The germline V gene encodes CDR1 SGDLS and CDR2 YYNGEE. This CDR3 has 15 amino acids. Here the CDR3 DNA reads TGTGCCAGCAGCGTAGGCGCATCTAGCACAGATACGCAGTATTTT. Residues: CASSVGASSTDTQYF.

A single count supports this clone. The chain joins TRBV28 to TRBJ2-1; 12 nucleotides line up with TRBD2. Germline V gene sequence: CDR1 MDHEN, CDR2 SYDVKM. Losses at the gene ends were 5 bases for V and 10 bases for J; bases not matched to a gene: 6. The CDR3 runs 14 residues. CDR3 coding DNA: TGTGCCAGCAGTCGACTAGCGGGAGAGGGGGAGCAGTTCTTC. Translation: CASSRLAGEGEQFF. The complete variable domain, with remaining parts taken from reference TRBV28 and TRBJ2-1, reads DVKVTQSSRYLVKRTGEKVFLECVQDMDHENMFWYRQDPGLGLRLIYFSYDVKMKEKGDIPEGYSVSREKKERFSLILESASTNQTSMYLCASSRLAGEGEQFFGPGTRLTVL.

In this sample, this clone turned up once. The chain carries TRBV27 and TRBJ2-3; D is possibly TRBD2 (6 bases). CDR1 and CDR2 from the germline V gene are MNHEY and SMNVEV (reference sequence). V gave up 0 bases and J gave up 3 bases, with 13 bases separating them. CDR3 size: 16 residues. The CDR3 region has the DNA TGTGCCAGCAGTTTATCGGTCGGGAGTATGACAGATACGCAGTATTTT. It encodes CASSLSVGSMTDTQYF.

The chain is built from TRBV7-6 and TRBJ1-1; 7 bases fit TRBD1. The CDR3 is 16 residues long. CDR1 is SGHVS and CDR2 is FNYEAQ in the germline V gene. J was trimmed by 7 bases and V by 4 bases; bases with no gene match: 15. CDR3 amino acids: CASSSSLPTGMHEAFF. Written as DNA, the CDR3 is TGTGCCAGCAGCTCTAGCTTACCGACAGGGATGCATGAAGCTTTCTTT.

This chain links TRBV28 with TRBJ2-6; TRBD2 might be the D (6 bases). The germline V gene encodes CDR1 MDHEN and CDR2 SYDVKM. With 5 bases removed from V and 1 base from J, the gap between germline ends came to 12 bases. This CDR3 region has 16 residues. The CDR3 loop is CASSEGTSSGANVLTF. CDR3 nucleotide sequence: TGTGCCAGCAGTGAGGGGACTTCATCTGGGGCCAACGTCCTGACTTTC.

The rearrangement links TRBV9 to TRBJ1-1; D is ambiguous. The germline gives CDR1 SGDLS, CDR2 YYNGEE. This CDR3 region has 13 residues. V shed 3 bases and J shed 0 bases, with 6 bases lying between them. The CDR3 sequence is CASSGQLNTEAFF. The CDR3 coding sequence is TGTGCCAGCAGCGGACAATTGAACACTGAAGCTTTCTTT.

The chain uses TRBV12-3 or TRBV12-4 and TRBJ1-1; D possibly corresponds to TRBD1 (6 bases). Trimming removed 6 bases at V and 12 bases at J, with 17 bases between. CDR3 size: 12 residues. The CDR3 sequence: CASRQDRKETFF. The CDR3 nucleotides read TGTGCCAGCAGGCAGGACAGAAAAGAAACTTTCTTT.

DNA for the CDR3: TGTGCCAGCAGACCGGGACAGTACTATGGCTACACCTTC. It yields the protein CASRPGQYYGYTF. The V gene is TRBV6-5, the J gene TRBJ1-2; 7 bases fit TRBD1. Per germline, CDR1 MNHEY and CDR2 SVGAGI. The CDR3 sequence is 13 residues long. With 6 bases clipped from V and 3 bases from J, the junction kept 4 bases outside the gene matches.

This clone turned up a few times. The chain's CDR3 is CASSLELAGFTDTQYF. The CDR3 coding sequence is TGTGCCAGCAGCTTGGAGCTAGCGGGGTTCACAGATACGCAGTATTTT. The chain has TRBV5-5 and TRBJ2-3, with 9 bases lining up with TRBD2. From germline, CDR1 is SGHKS and CDR2 YYEKEE (reference sequence). The V and J ends lost 0 bases and 2 bases, in that order; junction bases with no gene match: 4. This CDR3 contains 16 residues.

The chain recombines TRBV5-1 with TRBJ2-1; 8 bases align to TRBD2. Looked up from germline, CDR1 is SGHRS and CDR2 is YFSETQ. CDR3 length: 16 residues. V lost 0 bases to trimming and J lost 4 bases; unmatched junction nucleotides: 6. The CDR3 nucleotides are TGCGCCAGCAGCTTGGGAGCGGGGGCAGGATACAATGAGCAGTTCTTC. Translated: CASSLGAGAGYNEQFF.